A selection of T cell receptor beta chains follows, all from one sample in a study of T cell clonotyping in hematopoietic cell transplantation. Measured with immunoSEQ multiplex PCR; TCRdb has only the in-frame clones, and not every one. The sample yields 14,000 or so clones, approximately 97% seen once. Material: peripheral blood mononuclear cells, obtained 30 days after allogeneic stem cell transplant. The receptors shown here come from a female patient aged 50-59 years who had an allogeneic stem cell transplant from an unrelated donor, so T cells may come from the graft donor. Some clones in this sample may be carry-over from other donors' samples. CDR3s include the opening cysteine and the closing phenylalanine or tryptophan. A D gene is named only where the DNA matches it firmly. Size is omitted from some rows. Given values are once, few, many or a class for expanded clones.

TRBD1	TRBV7-6	.	TRBJ2-1	CASSTQMGTANEQFF	TGTGCCAGCAGCACACAGATGGGGACAGCCAATGAGCAGTTCTTC
.	TRBV27	.	TRBJ1-1	CASSSRGTEAFF	TGTGCCAGCAGTTCTAGGGGGACTGAAGCTTTCTTT
TRBD1	TRBV6-6	.	TRBJ2-7	CASSPLQGAGYEQYF	TGTGCCAGCAGCCCCCTACAGGGGGCAGGCTACGAGCAGTACTTC
.	TRBV19	.	TRBJ1-2	CASSIDTADYPNYGYTF	TGTGCCAGTAGTATAGACACAGCCGATTATCCTAACTATGGCTACACCTTC
TRBD1	TRBV5-6	.	TRBJ2-7	CASSQLWDRGNYEQYF	TGTGCCAGCAGCCAACTATGGGACAGGGGTAACTACGAGCAGTACTTC
.	TRBV30	.	TRBJ2-3	CAWSRLTLTDTQYF	TGTGCCTGGAGCCGTTTAACTCTCACAGATACGCAGTATTTT
TRBD2	TRBV18	.	TRBJ2-3	CASSGGPYSGGATDTQYF	TGTGCCAGCTCGGGGGGACCATATAGCGGGGGGGCCACAGATACGCAGTATTTT
.	TRBV5-6	.	TRBJ1-5	CASSLGAGFGNQPQHF	TGTGCCAGCAGCTTGGGGGCGGGATTCGGAAATCAGCCCCAGCATTTT
TRBD1	TRBV27	.	TRBJ2-3	CASGIRDRGFGYTQYF	TGTGCCAGCGGAATCCGGGACAGGGGGTTTGGGTATACGCAGTATTTT
.	TRBV7-6	.	TRBJ2-5	CASSWGLGETQYF	TGTGCCAGCAGTTGGGGTTTGGGGGAGACCCAGTACTTC
.	TRBV27	.	TRBJ1-2	CASSLRGSYGYTF	TGTGCCAGCAGCCTTCGGGGGAGCTATGGCTACACCTTC
.	TRBV6-5	.	TRBJ2-7	CATRGFAAGDEQYF	TGTGCCACGAGGGGATTCGCGGCTGGGGACGAGCAGTACTTC
.	TRBV19	once	TRBJ1-6	CASSIPSTGGSPLHF	TGTGCCAGTAGTATCCCCTCGACGGGAGGATCACCCCTCCACTTT
.	TRBV7-2	.	TRBJ2-3	CASSFSGVLGTDTQYF	TGTGCCAGCAGCTTTTCGGGGGTCCTGGGGACAGATACGCAGTATTTT
.	TRBV5-1	.	TRBJ1-3	CASSLAGSGNTIYF	TGCGCCAGCAGTCTAGCGGGTTCTGGAAACACCATATATTTT
.	TRBV7-9	.	TRBJ2-5	CASSFRSNQETQYF	TGTGCCAGCAGCTTCCGGAGCAACCAAGAGACCCAGTACTTC
TRBD1	TRBV4-1	.	TRBJ2-7	CASSRRDRDYEQYF	TGCGCCAGCAGCCGGCGGGACAGGGACTACGAGCAGTACTTC
.	TRBV5-6	.	TRBJ1-1	CASSPGGGEAFF	TGTGCCAGCAGCCCGGGTGGGGGAGAAGCTTTCTTT
.	TRBV19	.	TRBJ1-2	CASSVRTAGYTF	TGTGCCAGTAGTGTCCGGACAGCTGGCTACACCTTC
.	TRBV4-1	.	TRBJ2-3	CASSQPTRGADTQYF	TGCGCCAGCAGCCAACCGACTAGGGGGGCAGATACGCAGTATTTT
.	TRBV5-6	.	TRBJ1-1	CASSWSGLTEAFF	TGTGCCAGCAGCTGGAGTGGACTCACTGAAGCTTTCTTT
TRBD1	TRBV6-6	.	TRBJ1-5	CASNTGGGNQPQHF	TGTGCCAGCAATACAGGGGGCGGCAATCAGCCCCAGCATTTT
TRBD2	TRBV30	.	TRBJ2-5	CAWTGGETQYF	TGTGCCTGGACGGGGGGAGAGACCCAGTACTTC
.	TRBV6-4	.	TRBJ2-7	CASSPNPGNEQYF	TGTGCCAGCAGCCCCAATCCAGGGAACGAGCAGTACTTC
.	TRBV5-1	.	TRBJ1-2	CASSLEGFGDGYTF	TGCGCCAGCAGCTTGGAAGGGTTCGGAGATGGCTACACCTTC
.	TRBV7-9	.	TRBJ1-5	CASSFSTEPQHF	TGTGCCAGCAGCTTTTCGACAGAACCCCAGCATTTT
TRBD1	TRBV7-9	.	TRBJ1-2	CASSLPPRQGKDYGYTF	TGTGCCAGCAGCTTACCCCCGAGACAGGGAAAGGACTATGGCTACACCTTC
.	TRBV25-1	.	TRBJ2-7	CASSARGSIGGEQYF	TGTGCCAGCAGTGCTAGGGGGTCTATCGGGGGCGAGCAGTACTTC
TRBD1	TRBV7-9	.	TRBJ2-5	CASSHRGRVETQYF	TGTGCCAGCAGCCACAGGGGGCGCGTAGAGACCCAGTACTTC
TRBD1	TRBV11-1	.	TRBJ2-1	CASSLPRTGNNEQFF	TGTGCCAGCAGCTTACCACGGACAGGGAACAATGAGCAGTTCTTC
.	TRBV4-1	.	TRBJ2-3	CASSQALADTQYF	TGCGCCAGCAGCCAAGCGCTAGCAGATACGCAGTATTTT
TRBD1	TRBV2	.	TRBJ1-1	CASSSQGAEVTEAFF	TGTGCCAGCAGTTCTCAGGGGGCGGAAGTCACTGAAGCTTTCTTT
TRBD2	TRBV5-1	.	TRBJ2-1	CASSLEVSGGAHNEQFF	TGCGCCAGCAGTCTAGAGGTTAGCGGGGGGGCGCACAATGAGCAGTTCTTC
TRBD1	TRBV15	.	TRBJ1-2	CATSEPGQGLVGYTF	TGTGCCACCAGTGAACCGGGACAGGGTTTAGTTGGCTACACCTTC
TRBD2	TRBV7-6	.	TRBJ2-3	CASSSRLAGGADTQYF	TGTGCCAGCAGCTCGAGACTAGCGGGAGGCGCAGATACGCAGTATTTT
.	TRBV6-5	.	TRBJ2-7	CASSYGSGSYEQYF	TGTGCCAGCAGTTACGGGTCGGGCTCCTACGAGCAGTACTTC
.	TRBV9	.	TRBJ1-1	CASSVGTGSNTEAFF	TGTGCCAGCAGCGTAGGAACAGGGTCGAACACTGAAGCTTTCTTT
.	TRBV4-1	.	TRBJ2-2	CASSQDRAGTGELFF	TGCGCCAGCAGCCAAGATAGGGCAGGGACCGGGGAGCTGTTTTTT
.	TRBV10-1	once	TRBJ2-7	CASSESRTALSYEQYF	TGCGCCAGCAGTGAGTCGCGAACAGCTCTCTCCTACGAGCAGTACTTC
.	TRBV19	.	TRBJ2-1	CASSIGGDYNEQFF	TGTGCCAGTAGTATAGGCGGAGACTACAATGAGCAGTTCTTC
.	TRBV30	.	TRBJ1-1	CASGRTEAFF	TGTGCCTCGGGGCGGACTGAAGCTTTCTTT
TRBD2	TRBV11-3	.	TRBJ2-1	CASSRNSGNEQFF	TGTGCCAGCAGCCGTAATAGCGGGAATGAGCAGTTCTTC
TRBD1	TRBV5-1	.	TRBJ1-1	CASSRGDRDTEAFF	TGCGCCAGCAGCAGAGGGGACAGGGACACTGAAGCTTTCTTT
.	TRBV7-9	.	TRBJ1-3	CAPGATENTIYF	TGTGCCCCAGGAGCCACGGAGAACACCATATATTTT
TRBD2	TRBV9	.	TRBJ2-5	CASSVRLAGGQETQYF	TGTGCCAGCAGCGTCAGACTAGCGGGGGGCCAAGAGACCCAGTACTTC
.	TRBV5-1	.	TRBJ2-1	CASRALKGSYNEQFF	TGCGCCAGCAGGGCCCTTAAGGGGTCCTACAATGAGCAGTTCTTC
.	TRBV4-2	.	TRBJ1-1	CASSQGVSTEAFF	TGTGCCAGCAGCCAAGGAGTTTCCACTGAAGCTTTCTTT
.	TRBV5-1	.	TRBJ2-3	CASSLTTDTQYF	TGCGCCAGCAGCTTAACGACAGATACGCAGTATTTT
TRBD1	TRBV6-5	.	TRBJ1-2	CASSRDSNYGYTF	TGTGCCAGCAGCAGGGACAGTAACTATGGCTACACCTTC